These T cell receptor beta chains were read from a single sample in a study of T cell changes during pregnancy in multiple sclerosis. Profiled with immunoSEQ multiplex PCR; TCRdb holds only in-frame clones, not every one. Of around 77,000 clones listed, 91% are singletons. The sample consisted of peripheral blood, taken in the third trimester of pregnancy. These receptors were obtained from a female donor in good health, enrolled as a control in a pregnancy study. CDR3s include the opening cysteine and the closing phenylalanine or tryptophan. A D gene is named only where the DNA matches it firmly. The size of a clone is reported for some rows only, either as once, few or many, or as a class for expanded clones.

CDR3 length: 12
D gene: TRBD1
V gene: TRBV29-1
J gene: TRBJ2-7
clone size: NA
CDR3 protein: CSVAGTDYEQYF
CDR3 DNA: TGCAGCGTTGCCGGGACAGATTACGAGCAGTACTTC

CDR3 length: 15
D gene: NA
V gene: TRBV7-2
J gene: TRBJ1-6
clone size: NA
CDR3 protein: CASSLAGRVGSPLHF
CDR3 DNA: TGTGCCAGCAGCTTAGCGGGCAGGGTAGGTTCACCCCTCCACTTT

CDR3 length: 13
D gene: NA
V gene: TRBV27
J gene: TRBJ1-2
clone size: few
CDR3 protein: CASSPTGFYGYTF
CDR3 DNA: TGTGCCAGCAGTCCAACAGGGTTCTATGGCTACACCTTC

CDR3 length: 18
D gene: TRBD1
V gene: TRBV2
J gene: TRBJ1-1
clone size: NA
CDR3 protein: CASSEDLFGQGADAEAFF
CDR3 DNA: TGTGCCAGCAGTGAAGATCTCTTCGGACAGGGCGCGGACGCTGAAGCTTTCTTT

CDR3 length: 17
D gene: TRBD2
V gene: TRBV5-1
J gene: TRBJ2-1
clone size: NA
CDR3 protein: CASSYRTSGSSYNEQFF
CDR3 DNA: TGCGCCAGCAGCTACAGGACTAGCGGGAGCTCCTACAATGAGCAGTTCTTC

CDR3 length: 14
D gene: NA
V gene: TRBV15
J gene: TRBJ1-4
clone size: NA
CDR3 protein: CATSSSGDTEKLFF
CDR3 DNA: TGTGCCACCAGCAGTTCCGGGGACACTGAAAAACTGTTTTTT

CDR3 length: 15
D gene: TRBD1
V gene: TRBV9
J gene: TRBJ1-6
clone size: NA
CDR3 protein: CASSVRTGEGSPLHF
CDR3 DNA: TGTGCCAGCAGCGTCAGGACAGGGGAAGGATCACCCCTCCACTTT

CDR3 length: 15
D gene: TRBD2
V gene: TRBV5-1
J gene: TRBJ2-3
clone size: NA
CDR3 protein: CASSSGGGPTDTQYF
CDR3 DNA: TGCGCCAGCAGCTCAGGCGGGGGACCCACAGATACGCAGTATTTT

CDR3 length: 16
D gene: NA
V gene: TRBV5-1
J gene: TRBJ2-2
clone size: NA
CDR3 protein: CASSFGDGGLTGELFF
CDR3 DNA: TGCGCCAGCAGCTTCGGGGATGGGGGACTCACCGGGGAGCTGTTTTTT

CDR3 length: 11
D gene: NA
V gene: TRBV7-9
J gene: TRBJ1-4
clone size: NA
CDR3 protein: CASSYSEKLFF
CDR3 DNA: TGTGCCAGCAGCTACTCGGAAAAACTGTTTTTT

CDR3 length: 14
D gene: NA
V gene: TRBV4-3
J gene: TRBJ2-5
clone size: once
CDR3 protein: CASSQDQGKETQYF
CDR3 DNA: TGCGCCAGCAGCCAAGACCAGGGAAAAGAGACCCAGTACTTC

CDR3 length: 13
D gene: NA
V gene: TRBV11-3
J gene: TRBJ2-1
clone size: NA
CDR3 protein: CASSTRQGGEQFF
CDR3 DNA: TGTGCCAGCAGCACTCGACAGGGAGGAGAGCAGTTCTTC

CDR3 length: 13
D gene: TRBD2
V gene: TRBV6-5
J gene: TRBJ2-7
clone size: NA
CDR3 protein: CASRPGGTYEQYF
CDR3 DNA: TGTGCCAGCAGGCCCGGGGGGACCTACGAGCAGTACTTC

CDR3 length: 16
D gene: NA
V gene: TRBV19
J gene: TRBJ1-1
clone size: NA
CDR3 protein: CASSIGTELMNTEAFF
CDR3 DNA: TGTGCCAGTAGTATAGGGACAGAACTCATGAACACTGAAGCTTTCTTT

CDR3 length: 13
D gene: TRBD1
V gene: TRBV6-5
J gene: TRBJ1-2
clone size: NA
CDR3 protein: CARPGQPNYGYTF
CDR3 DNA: TGTGCCCGACCGGGACAGCCTAACTATGGCTACACCTTC

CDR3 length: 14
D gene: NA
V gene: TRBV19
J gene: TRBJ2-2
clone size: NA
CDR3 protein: CATPTGTNTGELFF
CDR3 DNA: TGTGCCACCCCAACCGGGACAAACACCGGGGAGCTGTTTTTT

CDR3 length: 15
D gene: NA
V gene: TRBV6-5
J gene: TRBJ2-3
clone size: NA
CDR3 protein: CASILRQDITDTQYF
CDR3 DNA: TGTGCCAGCATTCTTCGACAGGACATCACAGATACGCAGTATTTT

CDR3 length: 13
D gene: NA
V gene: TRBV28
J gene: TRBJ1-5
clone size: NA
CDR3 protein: CASRQGKIQPQHF
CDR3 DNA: TGTGCCAGCCGGCAGGGCAAAATTCAGCCCCAGCATTTT

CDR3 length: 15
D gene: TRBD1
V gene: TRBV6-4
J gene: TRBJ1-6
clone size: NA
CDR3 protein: CASRPGTGGDSPLHF
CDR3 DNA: TGTGCCAGCAGACCCGGGACAGGGGGGGATTCACCCCTCCACTTT

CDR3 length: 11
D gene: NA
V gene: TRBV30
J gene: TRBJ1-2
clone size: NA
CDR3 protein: CAWSGRGGYTF
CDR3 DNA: TGTGCCTGGAGTGGCAGGGGTGGCTACACCTTC

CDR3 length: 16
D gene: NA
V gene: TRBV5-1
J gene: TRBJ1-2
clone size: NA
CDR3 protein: CASSLSSQGGTYGYTF
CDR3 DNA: TGCGCCAGCAGCTTGAGTTCTCAGGGAGGGACTTATGGCTACACCTTC

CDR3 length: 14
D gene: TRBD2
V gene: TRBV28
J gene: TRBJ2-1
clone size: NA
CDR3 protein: CASNAGGTYNEQFF
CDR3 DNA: TGTGCCAGCAATGCGGGAGGGACCTACAATGAGCAGTTCTTC